A single sample gave rise to the 30 T cell receptor beta chains below, sequenced in a study of response to subunit inactivated influenza vaccine. TCRdb ran MiXCR on the RT-PCR reads and lists one entry per CDR3 protein. The sample yields around 580,000 distinct CDR3 sequences, around 13% seen once. The sequences come from PBMCs from blood, collected less than 13 days after vaccination. The origin of the receptors is a man aged 45-60 years who received an inactivated influenza vaccine.

The V call is TRBV30, the J call TRBJ2-1; 8 positions match TRBD1. The CDR3 consists of 17 residues. Germline assignment: CDR1 GTSNPN and CDR2 SVGIG (reference sequence). V trimming: 3 bases; J trimming: 8 bases; junction bases outside the gene matches: 18. CDR3 sequence reads: CAWRGTGVAGGFDEQFF. CDR3 coding DNA: TGTGCCTGGAGGGGTACGGGGGTGGCAGGGGGCTTCGATGAGCAGTTCTTC.

The rearrangement links TRBV28 to TRBJ2-1; no clear D gene. V lost 6 bases to trimming and J lost 0 bases, with 12 bases between them. The CDR3 extends over 15 amino acids. Per the germline V gene, CDR1 is MDHEN and CDR2 is SYDVKM. The CDR3 DNA reads as TGTGCCAGCAGCCAGGACGGTCCCTCCTACAATGAGCAGTTCTTC. It is translated as CASSQDGPSYNEQFF. Full variable domain (remainder filled in from reference TRBV28 and TRBJ2-1): DVKVTQSSRYLVKRTGEKVFLECVQDMDHENMFWYRQDPGLGLRLIYFSYDVKMKEKGDIPEGYSVSREKKERFSLILESASTNQTSMYLCASSQDGPSYNEQFFGPGTRLTVL.

This clonotype was counted at least ten times. The genes are TRBV5-6 and TRBJ2-7; 7 bases match TRBD1. V gave up 3 bases and J gave up 2 bases; unmatched junction bases: 2. The CDR3 consists of 13 residues. CDR1 SGHDT and CDR2 YYEEEE come from the germline V gene. CDR3 nucleotides: TGTGCCAGCAGCTATGGGACAGCCTACGAGCAGTACTTC. Translating gives CASSYGTAYEQYF.

CDR3 nucleotide sequence: TGTGCCAGCAACATTCCGGGACAAGTAAACAAGGACAATGAAGCTTTCTTT. It translates to CASNIPGQVNKDNEAFF. The chain is built from TRBV7-9 and TRBJ1-1; maybe TRBD1 (6 bases). Germline CDR1 reads SEHNR; CDR2 reads FQNEAQ (reference sequence). Between the trimmed V and J ends, which lost 7 bases and 7 bases, there was a span of 28 bases. The CDR3 is 17 amino acids.

This clonotype showed up just a few times. The chain is built from TRBV5-1 and TRBJ1-2, with a weak D call TRBD1 (5 bases). V lost 4 bases and J 6 bases, leaving 16 bases between the germline ends. Germline CDR1 is SGHRS and CDR2 is YFSETQ. CDR3 size: 14 residues. CDR3 amino acids: CASSLGTDSNGYTF. For the CDR3, the DNA is TGCGCCAGCAGCCTGGGGACCGACAGCAATGGCTACACCTTC.

This clonotype was seen more than once but under ten times. The chain is built from TRBV10-3 and TRBJ2-3; unclear D gene. V was clipped by 5 bases and J by 6 bases, with 12 bases between them. The CDR3 consists of 13 residues. Germline values: CDR1 ENHRY, CDR2 SYGVKD. CDR3: CAISHEYLDTQYF. The CDR3 nucleotides are TGTGCCATCAGTCACGAATATTTGGATACGCAGTATTTT.

This clonotype was observed at least ten times. The chain is built from TRBV5-1 and TRBJ2-7, with a tentative D call TRBD1 (6 bases). Germline V gene data show CDR1 as SGHRS and CDR2 as YFSETQ. The V end lost 1 base, the J end lost 6 bases, and 14 bases lay between the germline ends. The CDR3 is 14 amino acids. CDR3 amino acids: CASSLSVGGREQYF. As DNA, the CDR3 is TGCGCCAGCAGCTTGAGCGTAGGGGGTCGCGAGCAGTACTTC.

The rearrangement links TRBV12-3 or TRBV12-4 to TRBJ2-3, with 10 nucleotides matching TRBD2. CDR3 length equals 15 residues. V shed 6 bases and J 3 bases; nucleotides not matched to a gene: 6. CDR3 sequence: CASRFSGGPTDTQYF. The CDR3 coding sequence is TGTGCCAGCAGATTTAGCGGGGGGCCGACAGATACGCAGTATTTT.

This clonotype was found a few times. V is TRBV2 and J is TRBJ2-7; D ambiguous. CDR1 is SNHLY and CDR2 is FYNNEI in the germline V gene. There are 14 residues in the CDR3. V lost 4 bases and J lost 5, with 15 bases in between. The CDR3 reads CASSVLVGSNEQYF. CDR3 DNA sequence: TGTGCCAGCAGTGTTTTAGTGGGATCCAACGAGCAGTACTTC.

In this sample, this clonotype turned up a few times. The gene calls are TRBV28 and TRBJ1-5, with 7 bases lining up with TRBD1. The length of the CDR3 is 14 residues. V was pared by 6 bases and J by 6 bases, with 8 bases of the junction left unmatched. Per germline, CDR1 MDHEN and CDR2 SYDVKM. CDR3 coding DNA: TGTGCCAGCAGCCGCACAGGGGTTACTCAGCCCCAGCATTTT. It encodes CASSRTGVTQPQHF.

This clonotype was counted at least ten times. This chain connects TRBV28 to TRBJ2-7; TRBD2 is a possible D gene (7 bases). The CDR3 is made up of 14 amino acids. Germline values: CDR1 MDHEN, CDR2 SYDVKM. V dropped 7 bases and J dropped 0 bases, with 13 bases sitting between them. The CDR3 DNA reads as TGTGCCAGCAACAGCGGGGACATCTCCTACGAGCAGTACTTC. Protein product: CASNSGDISYEQYF.

V is TRBV9 and J is TRBJ2-7, with TRBD2 matching 9 bases. The germline V gene encodes CDR1 SGDLS and CDR2 YYNGEE. V lost 0 bases to trimming and J lost 6 bases; unmatched junction nucleotides: 1. This CDR3 is 13 amino acids long. The CDR3 coding sequence is TGTGCCAGCAGCGTAGCAGCGGGAGGCGAGCAGTACTTC. It encodes CASSVAAGGEQYF.

This clonotype showed up many times. This chain connects TRBV16 to TRBJ2-3, with D maybe TRBD2 (6 bases). Trimming pared 0 bases from V and 5 bases from J, leaving 12 bases between. Germline V gene sequence: CDR1 KGHSY, CDR2 FQNENV. The CDR3 is 15 amino acids. The CDR3: CASSQSWRGGDTQYF. The DNA of the CDR3 is TGTGCCAGCAGCCAATCTTGGCGGGGAGGAGATACGCAGTATTTT.

CDR3 bases: TGCGCCAGCAGCTCTTTGGGTATCAGCAATCAGCCCCAGCATTTT. It codes for CASSSLGISNQPQHF. V usage is TRBV5-1 and J usage is TRBJ1-5, with no clear D. The germline V gene has CDR1 SGHRS and CDR2 YFSETQ. Deletions cut 3 bases from V and 1 base from J, with 11 bases between. CDR3 size: 15 residues.

The chain uses TRBV7-2 and TRBJ2-7; D might be TRBD1 or TRBD2, each matching 7 bases. The germline gives CDR1 SGHTA, CDR2 FQGNSA. Trimming took off 7 bases at V and 0 bases at J, with 16 bases between the two ends. The CDR3 is 15 amino acids. The CDR3: CASTLGRGGSYEQYF. The CDR3 region has the DNA TGTGCCAGCACCTTGGGCAGGGGGGGCTCCTACGAGCAGTACTTC.

This clonotype turned up a few times. V usage is TRBV5-6 and J usage is TRBJ2-2, with D maybe TRBD1 (6 bases). This CDR3 is built from 19 residues. V was cut by 6 bases and J by 0 bases, with 24 bases left in between. Germline V gives CDR1 SGHDT, CDR2 YYEEEE. In DNA, the CDR3 is TGTGCCAGCACCTCCCGTCGCCAGGGGAACGGCGCGAACACCGGGGAGCTGTTTTTT. Translation gives CASTSRRQGNGANTGELFF. Full variable domain (missing parts from reference TRBV5-6 and TRBJ2-2): DAGVTQSPTHLIKTRGQQVTLRCSPKSGHDTVSWYQQALGQGPQFIFQYYEEEERQRGNFPDRFSGHQFPNYSSELNVNALLLGDSALYLCASTSRRQGNGANTGELFFGEGSRLTVL.

V gene TRBV6-5 combines with J gene TRBJ1-2; 7 nucleotides match TRBD1. Germline values: CDR1 MNHEY, CDR2 SVGAGI. CDR3 length equals 15 residues. Unmatched junction bases numbered 5, after V lost 0 bases and J lost 4 bases. CDR3 loop: CASSYSYRGVYGYTF. In nucleotides, the CDR3 is TGTGCCAGCAGTTACTCGTACAGGGGAGTCTATGGCTACACCTTC.

The CDR3 nucleotides are TGCGCCAGCAGCCAAGATCCGGCTAGCGGCAATGAGCAGTTCTTC. It encodes CASSQDPASGNEQFF. V is TRBV4-3 and J is TRBJ2-1; 7 bases match TRBD2. V was clipped by 0 bases and J by 6 bases; unmatched bases: 5. The CDR3 runs to 15 residues. Germline V lookup: CDR1 LGHNA, CDR2 YSLEER.

This clonotype has a handful of counts. The chain couples TRBV6-2 or TRBV6-3 to TRBJ1-2; D perhaps matches TRBD1 (6 bases). The CDR3 has 14 residues. Trimming cost V 6 bases and J 3 bases, with 14 bases left between them. From germline, CDR1 is MNHEY and CDR2 SVGEGT. For the CDR3, the DNA is TGTGCCAGCAGAGCATTACGACAGGACTATGGCTACACCTTC. It encodes CASRALRQDYGYTF.

This clonotype was counted a few times. The V gene is TRBV29-1, the J gene TRBJ2-4; no clear D gene. CDR1 is SQVTM and CDR2 is ANQGSEA in the germline V gene. The CDR3 runs 15 residues. With 2 bases removed from V and 2 bases from J, the gap between germline ends came to 13 bases. The CDR3 DNA sequence: TGCAGCGTTGAATTCGGGTTGGGGTCCAAAAACATTCAGTACTTC. Its translation: CSVEFGLGSKNIQYF.

This clonotype was recorded many times. The chain has TRBV6-2 or TRBV6-3 and TRBJ2-6; the match to TRBD2 covers 7 bases. The V and J ends lost 0 bases and 0 bases, in that order; junction bases with no gene match: 5. Per the germline V gene, CDR1 is MNHEY and CDR2 is SVGEGT. The CDR3 length is 18 residues. The CDR3 is CASSYSAGDPSGANVLTF. In DNA, the CDR3 is TGTGCCAGCAGTTACTCTGCGGGAGATCCCTCTGGGGCCAACGTCCTGACTTTC.

This clonotype was seen only a few times. The chain couples TRBV10-3 to TRBJ2-2, with TRBD2 as a possible D gene (5 bases). The CDR3 is 13 amino acids. Germline V CDR1 and CDR2: ENHRY, SYGVKD. V lost 10 bases and J lost 6, with 15 bases in between. CDR3 coding DNA: TGTGCCACCAAAGGCGAGGGTGCCGGGGAGCTGTTTTTT. It codes for CATKGEGAGELFF.

This clonotype was picked up many times. The chain has TRBV5-1 and TRBJ2-3; maybe TRBD1 (5 bases). Germline CDR1 and CDR2: SGHRS and YFSETQ. CDR3 size: 15 residues. V was shortened by 0 bases and J by 0 bases, with 8 bases between the two germline ends. CDR3 coding DNA: TGCGCCAGCAGCTTGGAACAGGTTAGCACAGATACGCAGTATTTT. Translated, it gives CASSLEQVSTDTQYF.

The chain couples TRBV20-1 to TRBJ2-5, with 9 bases matching TRBD1. Losses at the gene ends were 3 bases for V and 7 bases for J; bases not matched to a gene: 6. Germline CDR1 is DFQATT and CDR2 is SNEGSKA (reference sequence). CDR3 length: 13 amino acids. The CDR3 reads CSARPGQGGTQYF. Here the CDR3 DNA reads TGCAGTGCTAGGCCGGGACAGGGTGGGACCCAGTACTTC.

There are a few counts of this clonotype. This chain connects TRBV24-1 to TRBJ2-3, with 8 bases that match TRBD1. CDR3 length: 17 amino acids. After removal of 3 bases from V and 0 bases from J, the junction contained 7 bases not matched to a gene. Per the germline V gene, CDR1 is KGHDR and CDR2 is SFDVKD. CDR3 sequence (DNA): TGTGCCACCAGTGATGCGGACAGGGCCGCTAGCACAGATACGCAGTATTTT. This translates into CATSDADRAASTDTQYF.

This clonotype came up many times. The chain combines TRBV12-3 or TRBV12-4 with TRBJ2-3, with D perhaps matching TRBD2 (5 bases). Trimming cost V 8 bases and J 4 bases, with 13 bases left between them. The CDR3 extends over 13 amino acids. The CDR3 DNA reads TGTGCCAGCTGGGAGACGGGGTCAGATACGCAGTATTTT. Amino acids: CASWETGSDTQYF.

In the case of this clonotype: A junction end diverges from the germline sequence, so it may reflect a read error. V usage is TRBV15 and J usage is TRBJ2-7; D may match TRBD1 or TRBD2 (5 bases each). This CDR3 is built from 13 residues. Germline CDR1 is LNHNV and CDR2 is YYDKDF (reference sequence). CDR3 bases: TGTGCCACCAGGGGGGAGTTCACCTACGAGCTGTACTTC. It codes for CATRGEFTYELYF.

The gene calls are TRBV7-8 and TRBJ1-2; D perhaps matches TRBD1 (5 bases). V was cut by 1 base and J by 4 bases, with 7 bases left in between. Germline values: CDR1 SGHVS, CDR2 FQNEAQ. The length of the CDR3 is 13 residues. CDR3 DNA sequence: TGTGCCAGCAGCTTAGAGGACATCTATGGCTACACCTTC. It yields the protein CASSLEDIYGYTF.

There are a few counts of this clonotype. The chain uses TRBV7-2 and TRBJ2-4; no firm D call. CDR1 and CDR2 from the germline V gene are SGHTA and FQGNSA. V dropped 5 bases and J dropped 0 bases, with 11 bases sitting between them. This CDR3 spans 15 amino acids. CDR3 residues: CASSPWWGAKNIQYF. As DNA, the CDR3 is TGTGCCAGCAGCCCGTGGTGGGGAGCCAAAAACATTCAGTACTTC.

This clonotype was seen a single time. The V gene is TRBV4-3, the J gene TRBJ2-5, with 7 bases identical to TRBD2. This CDR3 is 15 amino acids long. The germline V gene has CDR1 LGHNA and CDR2 YSLEER. V gave up 0 bases and J gave up 3 bases; unmatched junction bases: 4. CDR3 in DNA: TGCGCCAGCAGCCAAGATGCAGGACTAGAAGAGACCCAGTACTTC. Its protein is CASSQDAGLEETQYF.